This TCR beta chain was captured in a study of CD8 T cells in ankylosing spondylitis. The CDR3 spans 10 residues. Germline V gene sequence: CDR1 DFQATT, CDR2 SNEGSKA (reference sequence). Trimming removed 7 bases from V and 6 bases from J, with 7 bases in between. Study outcomes and limitations: Both synovial fluid and blood in reactive arthritis had previously been reported to carry some motif variants. Ankylosing spondylitis blood seemed to carry a telltale TCR beta motif made of under ten highly homologous variants.

About this clonotype itself: Its target is not known.

By quantitative 5'-RACE with molecular barcodes, the TCR beta libraries were made. TCRdb independently ran MiXCR on the 5' RACE reads; one entry per CDR3 protein. Of around 25,000 distinct CDR3 sequences listed, 10% to 15% are singletons. Sequencing was done on a sample of blood. This receptor was taken from a male donor with ankylosing spondylitis or in good health (not recorded which). The rearrangement links TRBV20-1 to TRBJ2-1; D not certain. The CDR3 DNA reads as TGCAGTGTTAGGACCAATGAGCAGTTCTTC. Protein sequence: CSVRTNEQFF.